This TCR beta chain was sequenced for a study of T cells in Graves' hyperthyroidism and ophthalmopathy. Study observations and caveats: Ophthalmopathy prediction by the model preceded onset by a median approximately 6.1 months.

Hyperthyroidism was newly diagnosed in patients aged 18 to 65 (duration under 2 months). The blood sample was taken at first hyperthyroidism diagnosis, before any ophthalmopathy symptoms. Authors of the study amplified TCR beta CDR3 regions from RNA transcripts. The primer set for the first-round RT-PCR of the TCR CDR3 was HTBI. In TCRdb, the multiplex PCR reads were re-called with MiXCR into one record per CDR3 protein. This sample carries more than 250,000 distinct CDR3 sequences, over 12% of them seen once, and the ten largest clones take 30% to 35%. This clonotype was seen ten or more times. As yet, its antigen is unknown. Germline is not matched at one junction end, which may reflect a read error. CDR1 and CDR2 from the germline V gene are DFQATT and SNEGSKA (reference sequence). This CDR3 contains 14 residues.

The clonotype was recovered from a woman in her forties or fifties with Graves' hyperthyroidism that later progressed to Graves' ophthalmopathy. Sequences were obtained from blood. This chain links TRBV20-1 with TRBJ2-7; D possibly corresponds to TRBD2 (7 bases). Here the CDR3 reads CSARGGDRSYEQYF. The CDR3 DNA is TGCAGTGCCAGAGGGGGGGACCGTTCCTACGAGCAGTACTTC.